This record concerns one T cell receptor beta chain sequence. Uncontrolled infection, other autoimmune disease, pregnancy or lactation barred patients from enrollment. J was trimmed by 5 bases and V by 5 bases; bases with no gene match: 12. The CDR3 loop spans 16 amino acids. Germline V lookup: CDR1 MDHEN, CDR2 SYDVKM. The investigators amplified TCR beta CDR3 regions from RNA transcripts. The primer set for the first-round RT-PCR of the TCR CDR3 was HTBI. Each CDR3 protein gets one entry after TCRdb re-called the multiplex PCR reads with MiXCR. Among around 620,000 distinct CDR3 sequences listed, approximately 44% were seen once. The source of the sample is a study of T cells in Graves' hyperthyroidism and ophthalmopathy.

The V and J genes are TRBV28 and TRBJ1-5; 7 bases map to TRBD1. The material sequenced was peripheral blood or thyroid tissue (not recorded which). This sequence was found in an adult woman with Graves' disease, either hyperthyroidism or ophthalmopathy (not recorded which). CDR3: CASSPQKGGWDQPQHF. The CDR3 nucleotides read TGTGCCAGCAGTCCACAAAAAGGGGGCTGGGATCAGCCCCAGCATTTT. The full variable domain, its missing parts supplied by reference TRBV28 and TRBJ1-5, is DVKVTQSSRYLVKRTGEKVFLECVQDMDHENMFWYRQDPGLGLRLIYFSYDVKMKEKGDIPEGYSVSREKKERFSLILESASTNQTSMYLCASSPQKGGWDQPQHFGDGTRLSIL.